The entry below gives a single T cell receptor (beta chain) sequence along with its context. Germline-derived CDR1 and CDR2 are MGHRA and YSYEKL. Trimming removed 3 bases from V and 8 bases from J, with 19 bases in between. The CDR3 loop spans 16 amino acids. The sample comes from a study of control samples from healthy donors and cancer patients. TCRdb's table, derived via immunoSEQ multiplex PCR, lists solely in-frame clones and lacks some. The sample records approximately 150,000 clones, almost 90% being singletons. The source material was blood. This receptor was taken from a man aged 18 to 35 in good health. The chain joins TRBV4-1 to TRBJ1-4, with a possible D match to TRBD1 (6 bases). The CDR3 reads CASSHPPAGDPEKLFF. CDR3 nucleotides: TGCGCCAGCAGCCACCCTCCAGCAGGGGATCCGGAAAAACTGTTTTTT.